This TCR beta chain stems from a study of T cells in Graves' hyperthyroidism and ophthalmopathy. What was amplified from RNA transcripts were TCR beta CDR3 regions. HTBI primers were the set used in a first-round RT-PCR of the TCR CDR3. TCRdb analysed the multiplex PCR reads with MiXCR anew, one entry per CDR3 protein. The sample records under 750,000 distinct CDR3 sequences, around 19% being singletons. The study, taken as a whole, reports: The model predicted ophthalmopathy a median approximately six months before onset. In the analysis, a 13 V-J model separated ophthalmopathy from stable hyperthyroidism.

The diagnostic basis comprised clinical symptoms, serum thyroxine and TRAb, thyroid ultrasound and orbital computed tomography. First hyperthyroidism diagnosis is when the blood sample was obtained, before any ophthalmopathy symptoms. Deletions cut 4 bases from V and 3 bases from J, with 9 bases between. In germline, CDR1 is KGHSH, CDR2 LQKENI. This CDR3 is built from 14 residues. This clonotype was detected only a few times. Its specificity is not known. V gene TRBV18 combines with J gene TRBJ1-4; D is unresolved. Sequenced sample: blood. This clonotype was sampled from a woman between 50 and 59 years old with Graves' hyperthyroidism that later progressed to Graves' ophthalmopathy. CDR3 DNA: TGTGCCAGCTCACGGGGAGAAGCTAATGAAAAACTGTTTTTT. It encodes CASSRGEANEKLFF.